Presented here are 18 T cell receptor beta chains from one specimen sequenced in a study of T cells expressing NK-cell markers (dated by TCRdb to the early 2020s). Library prep was done by 5' RACE. Sequenced using an Illumina HiSeq 2000. Through TCRdb reprocessing, the reads give one entry per CDR3 protein sequence; DNA is omitted. The sample table records hundreds of thousands of distinct CDR3 sequences. Roughly 4.2% of the sample is held by the ten biggest clonotypes. The specimen sequenced was blood T cells: a sorted CD56 or NKG2C T cell subset, CD4+ or CD8+ T cells, or bulk PBMC T cells (not recorded which). The receptors derive from a woman aged 18-70 years in good health.

The chain has TRBV5-4 and TRBJ2-1; TCRdb selects TRBD1, and the lack of DNA leaves this call unchecked. The CDR3 runs to 13 residues. CDR1 SGHNT and CDR2 YYREEE come from the germline V gene (reference sequence). CDR3 in amino acids: CASSSPWGHEQFF.

The chain has TRBV14 and TRBJ1-2. Germline CDR1 is SGHDN and CDR2 is FVKESK. This CDR3 spans 13 amino acids. Here the CDR3 reads CASSQGRYYGYTF.

The rearrangement uses TRBV7-6 and TRBJ2-1; TCRdb proposes TRBD2, but this gene call is untestable without DNA. This CDR3 comprises 16 residues. Germline CDR1 reads SGHVS; CDR2 reads FNYEAQ. The CDR3 here is CASSGLAGGRGNEQFF.

This CDR3 reads CASSQEANKDLYGYTF. The chain employs TRBV4-3 and TRBJ1-2. This CDR3 contains 16 residues. The germline V gene has CDR1 LGHNA and CDR2 YSLEER.

The chain is built from TRBV18 and TRBJ2-7; TCRdb picks TRBD2, but there is no DNA to check that call. Per the germline V gene, CDR1 is KGHSH and CDR2 is LQKENI. The CDR3 loop spans 13 amino acids. CDR3 residues: CASSRLPSDEQYF.

V and J are TRBV7-3 and TRBJ2-3; the TCRdb call, TRBD1, lacks DNA for checking. CDR3 length: 14 amino acids. Per germline, CDR1 SGHTA and CDR2 FQGTGA. CDR3: CASSTGGESDTQYF.

The chain combines TRBV29-1 with TRBJ1-3. From germline, CDR1 is SQVTM and CDR2 ANQGSEA. The CDR3 totals 12 residues. The CDR3: CSASTSGNTIYF.

This chain uses TRBV7-2 with TRBJ2-1; TCRdb's D call, TRBD2, is unchecked because there is no DNA. This CDR3 contains 15 residues. CDR1 is SGHTA and CDR2 is FQGNSA in the germline V gene. CDR3 in amino acids: CASSFSSGHYNEQFF.

This sequence joins TRBV24-1 and TRBJ2-3; the TCRdb call, TRBD1, lacks DNA for checking. CDR1 and CDR2 from the germline V gene are KGHDR and SFDVKD. This CDR3 is 14 amino acids long. The CDR3 loop is CATSDGGVTDTQYF.

The gene calls are TRBV24-1 and TRBJ2-1. CDR1 KGHDR and CDR2 SFDVKD come from the germline V gene. The CDR3 is 13 residues long. The CDR3 reads CATSDPKINEQFF.

J is TRBJ2-1 and V is TRBV6-2 or TRBV6-3; TCRdb lists TRBD2, though no DNA is available to test this call. Germline V CDR1 and CDR2: MNHEY, SVGEGT. The CDR3 totals 14 residues. CDR3 protein: CAIRTSGSYNEQFF.

The V gene is TRBV14, the J gene TRBJ2-2; with no DNA, the TCRdb D assignment of TRBD1 cannot be verified. CDR1 SGHDN and CDR2 FVKESK come from the germline V gene. The CDR3 runs to 14 residues. CDR3 protein: CASSRQTNTGELFF.

The CDR3 here is CASSETISSYNEQFF. The chain uses TRBV25-1 and TRBJ2-1. This CDR3 is built from 15 residues. CDR1 MGHDK and CDR2 SYGVNS come from the germline V gene.

V is TRBV6-2 or TRBV6-3 and J is TRBJ2-3. CDR1 MNHEY and CDR2 SVGEGT come from the germline V gene. The length of the CDR3 is 12 residues. The CDR3 is CASSYGIYTQYF.

The chain couples TRBV29-1 to TRBJ1-2. Germline V lookup: CDR1 SQVTM, CDR2 ANQGSEA. This CDR3 region has 11 residues. This chain's CDR3 is CSVGSGYGYTF.

The chain is built from TRBV7-9 and TRBJ1-1; TCRdb lists TRBD1, though no DNA is available to test this call. Per the germline V gene, CDR1 is SEHNR and CDR2 is FQNEAQ (reference sequence). This CDR3 spans 14 amino acids. The CDR3 sequence is CASSARDPYFEAFF.

V is TRBV20-1 and J is TRBJ1-1. The CDR3 contains 16 residues. From germline, CDR1 is DFQATT and CDR2 SNEGSKA (reference sequence). CDR3 amino acids: CSARSKQGPGDTEAFF.

This sequence joins TRBV11-3 and TRBJ2-3. CDR3 length: 14 residues. From germline, CDR1 is SGHNT and CDR2 YENEEA. CDR3 protein: CASSLTASTDTQYF.